This T cell receptor beta chain was sequenced during a study of T-cell reconstitution after alpha-beta-depleted transplantation in children (TCRdb year 2016). For the study in its entirety: Using TCR repertoire profiling, the study quantitatively followed how T-cell immune reconstitution unfolded in children after TCRalphabeta/CD19-depleted allogeneic hematopoietic cell transplantation.

The CDR3 numbers 15 residues from cysteine through phenylalanine. Only CDR3 DNA remains: 45 bases, in frame from the first base. The germline V gene encodes CDR1 GTSNPN and CDR2 SVGIG (reference sequence). Cut back by 3 bases and 2 bases, the V and J ends lie 16 bases apart. In the paper's terms, the treatment or condition label means: allogeneic hematopoietic cell transplantation with graft depleted of TCRalphabeta T cells and CD19 B cells. TCRalphabeta/CD19-depleted allogeneic hematopoietic cell grafts were given to the transplant recipients, all of whom were children. This clonotype was found many times. The antigen it recognizes is unknown. The sample holds no much larger clone one base away, and base qualities are not on file. Results the study describes overall, beyond this receptor: Over the following months the frequencies of hyperexpanded clones went down, and after one year T-cell counts and TCRbeta diversity were mostly credited to newly produced T cells. The apparently early alphabetaT-cell count recovery about two months after transplant was reportedly dependent on only several hundred rapidly expanded clones derived from non-depleted graft cells. The high TCRbeta diversity at day 60 in some patients was ascribed to recipient T cells and intrathymic progenitors that had survived conditioning.

The method was PCR. TCRdb shows the sequencer as Illumina HiSeq 2500. To normalize quantification of the TCRbeta repertoire, the TCR libraries were built with molecular barcoding that relied on unique molecular identifiers. TCRdb itself trimmed the public reads at Q25 with fastp, ran MiXCR and retained productive beta chains. Every CDR3 protein is listed once, alongside the most common genes and DNA of its rows. The sample profile shows 190,000 or so distinct CDR3 sequences; about 6% of them were found once. The top ten constitute roughly 4.5% of the sample. The TCR was taken from a girl in the first two years of life with combined immunodeficiency, due to receive a stem cell transplant. The sequences come from PBMCs, collected before TCRalphabeta/CD19-depleted stem cell transplant. The V and J segments used are TRBV30 and TRBJ1-2, with a weak D call of TRBD1 (6 bases match). This receptor has the CDR3 CAWRGDNFLNYGYTF. The bases are TGTGCCTGGAGGGGGGACAACTTTCTAAACTATGGCTACACCTTC. Beyond the CDR3, the reference TRBV30 and TRBJ1-2 genes provide the residues; the full variable domain reads: SQTIHQWPATLVQPVGSPLSLECTVEGTSNPNLYWYRQAAGRGLQLLFYSVGIGQISSEVPQNLSASRPQDRQFILSSKKLLLSDSGFYLCAWRGDNFLNYGYTFGSGTRLTVV.